The next 14 T cell receptor beta chains were all read from a single sample in a study of T-cell memory formation after mild COVID-19. TCRdb recomputed calls from the 5' RACE reads with MiXCR, one row per CDR3 protein. The sample shows about 610,000 distinct CDR3 sequences, approximately 15% of them seen only once. Sequencing input: PBMCs or a T cell subset sorted from them (not recorded which). The source of these receptors is an adult woman who had mild COVID-19 (a few samples of this study predate the infection). Cell type and time point are not known.

The CDR3 DNA reads TGCAGTGCTATTAGCGGGGGGTCAAACTACGAGCAGTACTTC. Its protein product is CSAISGGSNYEQYF. The rearrangement uses TRBV20-1 and TRBJ2-7; 10 bases are shared with TRBD2. The CDR3 is 14 residues long. The trim removed 4 bases at V and 3 bases at J, leaving 6 bases unmatched. CDR1 is DFQATT and CDR2 is SNEGSKA in the germline V gene (reference sequence).

J is TRBJ2-7 and V is TRBV2; unclear D gene. Trimming shortened V by 3 bases and J by 9 bases, and 9 bases separated the two germline ends. The germline gives CDR1 SNHLY, CDR2 FYNNEI. This CDR3 region has 11 residues. The CDR3 nucleotides are TGTGCCAGCAGTGACAGCGCCGCGCAGTACTTC. Protein sequence: CASSDSAAQYF.

The V call is TRBV20-1, the J call TRBJ2-5; unclear D gene. Trimming left V 5 bases short and J 1 base short, with 14 bases between. This CDR3 comprises 14 residues. Germline values: CDR1 DFQATT, CDR2 SNEGSKA (reference sequence). The CDR3 region is CSAQDLTPQETQYF. The CDR3 nucleotides read TGCAGTGCTCAAGACCTAACTCCCCAAGAGACCCAGTACTTC.

This chain links TRBV6-1 with TRBJ2-7, with TRBD2 matching over 8 bases. The CDR3 is made up of 13 amino acids. Germline CDR1 is MNHNS and CDR2 is SASEGT. The trim removed 4 bases at V and 3 bases at J, leaving 2 bases unmatched. CDR3 amino acids: CASSGLAGYEQYF. The CDR3 DNA sequence: TGTGCCAGCAGTGGGCTAGCGGGCTACGAGCAGTACTTC.

The chain joins TRBV15 to TRBJ1-1; D is unresolved. The germline V gene has CDR1 LNHNV and CDR2 YYDKDF (reference sequence). CDR3 length: 16 residues. V lost 2 bases, J lost 0 bases, and 13 bases lay in between. This CDR3 is CATSRSRRIVNTEAFF. The CDR3 coding sequence is TGTGCCACCAGCAGATCCCGACGGATAGTGAACACTGAAGCTTTCTTT.

The chain is built from TRBV7-2 and TRBJ2-1, with 11 bases matching TRBD2. CDR3 length equals 16 residues. Losses at the gene ends were 1 base for V and 4 bases for J; bases not matched to a gene: 3. Germline V gene data show CDR1 as SGHTA and CDR2 as FQGNSA. The CDR3 here is CASSLDSGGVYNEQFF. As DNA, the CDR3 is TGTGCCAGCAGCTTAGATAGCGGGGGGGTATACAATGAGCAGTTCTTC.

The chain has TRBV4-1 and TRBJ1-1, with a tentative D call TRBD1 (5 bases). V shed 3 bases and J shed 6 bases, with 14 bases lying between them. This CDR3 contains 14 residues. CDR1 and CDR2 (germline): MGHRA, YSYEKL. The CDR3 region is CASSHTGGGAEAFF. As DNA, the CDR3 is TGCGCCAGCAGCCACACAGGCGGAGGCGCTGAAGCTTTCTTT.

This clonotype was counted between two and nine times. The chain employs TRBV30 and TRBJ1-1; the match to TRBD1 covers 8 bases. Germline trimming cut 5 bases from V and 0 bases from J; bases unmatched to any gene: 8. Germline-derived CDR1 and CDR2 are GTSNPN and SVGIG (reference sequence). The CDR3 is 15 amino acids. CDR3 region: CAWDGTGLLNTEAFF. The CDR3 DNA follows: TGTGCCTGGGATGGGACAGGACTTCTGAACACTGAAGCTTTCTTT. Supplemented by reference TRBV30 and TRBJ1-1, the full variable domain reads SQTIHQWPATLVQPVGSPLSLECTVEGTSNPNLYWYRQAAGRGLQLLFYSVGIGQISSEVPQNLSASRPQDRQFILSSKKLLLSDSGFYLCAWDGTGLLNTEAFFGQGTRLTVV.

This clonotype occurred a few times. At one of its ends the junction is not consistent with the germline gene, which may arise from a read error. The rearrangement links TRBV5-1 to TRBJ2-7; 11 nucleotides line up with TRBD1. Germline-derived CDR1 and CDR2 are SGHRS and YFSETQ. The CDR3 extends over 15 amino acids. The CDR3 DNA sequence: TGTGCCAGCAGCTCAGGACAGGGGGCATCCTACGAGCAGTACTTC. This sequence encodes CASSSGQGASYEQYF. The full variable domain, its missing parts supplied by reference TRBV5-1 and TRBJ2-7, is KAGVTQTPRYLIKTRGQQVTLSCSPISGHRSVSWYQQTPGQGLQFLFEYFSETQRNKGNFPGRFSGRQFSNSRSEMNVSTLELGDSALYLCASSSGQGASYEQYFGPGTRLTVT.

The chain combines TRBV30 with TRBJ2-7; TRBD2 matches 7 bases. The germline CDR1 and CDR2 sequences are GTSNPN and SVGIG (reference sequence). CDR3 length: 12 residues. Germline trimming cut 4 bases from V and 3 bases from J; bases unmatched to any gene: 3. The CDR3 sequence is CAWTPGGYEQYF. Written as DNA, the CDR3 is TGTGCCTGGACCCCGGGGGGCTACGAGCAGTACTTC.

In its sample, this clonotype was seen a few times. The chain recombines TRBV18 with TRBJ2-5; D not certain. The ends were cut back, 5 bases at V and 4 bases at J, with 8 bases in the middle. The CDR3 contains 12 residues. CDR1 and CDR2 (germline): KGHSH, LQKENI. Here the CDR3 reads CASSSNRETQYF. For the CDR3, the DNA is TGTGCCAGCTCATCAAACAGAGAGACCCAGTACTTC.

This clonotype came up a few times. The rearrangement links TRBV12-3 or TRBV12-4 to TRBJ1-3; maybe TRBD1 (5 bases). The CDR3 runs 13 residues. V lost 7 bases to trimming and J lost 4 bases, with 11 bases between them. The DNA for the CDR3 is TGTGCCAGCATTAGGGACTCCGGAAACACCATATATTTT. Protein: CASIRDSGNTIYF.

The chain recombines TRBV13 with TRBJ1-5, with 8 bases identical to TRBD1. CDR1 and CDR2 (germline): PRHDT, FYEKMQ (reference sequence). The ends lost 5 bases at V and 5 bases at J; junction bases unmatched: 5. The CDR3 is made up of 14 amino acids. The CDR3: CASSIRGRDQPQHF. The CDR3 coding sequence is TGTGCCAGCAGCATCAGGGGGCGCGATCAGCCCCAGCATTTT.

This clonotype was found many times. V usage is TRBV5-1 and J usage is TRBJ2-2, with 8 bases aligning to TRBD2. CDR1 and CDR2 from the germline V gene are SGHRS and YFSETQ. V lost 4 bases, J lost 1 base, and 0 bases stayed unmatched. The CDR3 spans 14 residues. CDR3 region: CASSTSGNTGELFF. The CDR3 DNA follows: TGCGCCAGCAGCACTAGCGGGAACACCGGGGAGCTGTTTTTT.